This T cell receptor beta chain was sequenced during a study of Graves' ophthalmopathy and Graves' hyperthyroidism. Across the whole study: At the time of initial diagnosis and before any treatment, peripheral blood was collected.

The CDR3 loop spans 14 amino acids. With 0 bases removed from V and 4 bases from J, the gap between germline ends came to 12 bases. Per the germline V gene, CDR1 is GTSNPN and CDR2 is SVGIG (reference sequence). This clonotype was detected a few times. Its target is not known. Study-wide points: Most thyroid clonotypes with frequency above 0.001 were detected in blood too.

Using RNA transcripts, the TCR beta CDR3 regions were amplified. Second-round multiplex PCR followed a first-round RT-PCR using HTBI primers. Via MiXCR, TCRdb re-called the multiplex PCR reads, giving one row per CDR3 protein. The sample contains just over 600,000 distinct CDR3 sequences, approximately 22% of which appear only once. The receptor was derived from a woman aged 18 to 35 with stable Graves' hyperthyroidism. Some clones in this sample may be carry-over from other donors' samples. Sequenced input: peripheral blood. This chain uses TRBV30 with TRBJ1-2, with D perhaps TRBD1 (5 bases). DNA for the CDR3: TGTGCCTGGAGTGTACTAAGGGGTTCCTATGGCTACACCTTC. Translated, it gives CAWSVLRGSYGYTF.